Listed here are 20 T cell receptor beta chains from one sample, sequenced in a study of blood T cell repertoires in COVID-19. Data came from immunoSEQ multiplex PCR; TCRdb stores just in-frame clones and leaves some out. Among 200,000 to 250,000 clones listed, 87% were seen once. The source material was peripheral blood. The receptors stem from a woman aged 18-29 years who had recovered from COVID-19.

The V gene is TRBV4-1, the J gene TRBJ2-5, with a weak D call TRBD2 (5 bases). The germline V gene has CDR1 MGHRA and CDR2 YSYEKL. Trimming removed 1 base from V and 5 bases from J, with 14 bases in between. The length of the CDR3 is 15 residues. CDR3 loop: CASSQVHSSRETQYF. CDR3 in DNA: TGCGCCAGCAGCCAAGTTCACTCTAGCAGGGAGACCCAGTACTTC.

The chain is built from TRBV7-9 and TRBJ2-7, with 8 bases that match TRBD1. Germline CDR1 SEHNR, CDR2 FQNEAQ (reference sequence). V lost 6 bases to trimming and J lost 2 bases; unmatched junction nucleotides: 6. The CDR3 has 14 residues. The DNA of the CDR3 is TGTGCCAGCAGTGATAAGGGACAGGCCTACGAGCAGTACTTC. The encoded protein is CASSDKGQAYEQYF.

V is TRBV6-2 or TRBV6-3 and J is TRBJ2-1; 9 bases align to TRBD2. The CDR3 has 15 amino acids. Germline CDR1 MNHEY, CDR2 SVGEGT. Trimming cost V 4 bases and J 8 bases; bases outside gene matches: 9. The CDR3 protein is CASSSLAGVGDEQFF. DNA of the CDR3: TGTGCCAGCAGTTCCTTAGCGGGAGTGGGAGATGAGCAGTTCTTC.

The chain carries TRBV7-9 and TRBJ2-1; 8 bases align to TRBD1. Germline lookup yields CDR1 SEHNR and CDR2 FQNEAQ (reference sequence). The CDR3 contains 16 residues. The ends lost 5 bases at V and 0 bases at J; junction bases unmatched: 6. The CDR3 region has the DNA TGTGCCAGCAGCCGATTTACAGGGGGCTCCTACAATGAGCAGTTCTTC. Encoded protein: CASSRFTGGSYNEQFF.

The chain links TRBV18 to TRBJ2-7, with D tentatively TRBD1 (6 bases). V was shortened by 3 bases and J by 1 base, with 10 bases between the two germline ends. This CDR3 has 14 residues. Germline CDR1 reads KGHSH; CDR2 reads LQKENI. The CDR3, as DNA: TGTGCCAGCTCACCGAGGGGGTTATCCTACGAGCAGTACTTC. As protein: CASSPRGLSYEQYF.

The chain links TRBV30 to TRBJ2-1, with 7 bases identical to TRBD1. Germline CDR1 GTSNPN, CDR2 SVGIG (reference sequence). The CDR3 is 15 residues long. J lost 1 base, V lost 3 bases, and 6 bases had no gene match. The CDR3 sequence: CAWRARGFSYNEQFF. CDR3 DNA: TGTGCCTGGAGGGCCAGGGGGTTTTCCTACAATGAGCAGTTCTTC.

The chain is built from TRBV7-2 and TRBJ2-3, with TRBD1 identical over 10 bases. V dropped 2 bases and J dropped 6; count of bases not matched to a gene: 11. CDR1 and CDR2 (germline): SGHTA, FQGNSA. CDR3 length equals 17 residues. DNA of the CDR3: TGTGCCAGCAGCTTAACCCCGTCCGGGACAGGGGAGGATACGCAGTATTTT. Amino acids: CASSLTPSGTGEDTQYF.

The chain links TRBV2 to TRBJ2-1; TRBD1 might be the D (5 bases). V was clipped by 5 bases and J by 6 bases, with 8 bases between them. CDR3 length: 12 residues. Germline CDR1 and CDR2: SNHLY and FYNNEI. The CDR3 coding sequence is TGTGCCAGCAGTCTTCAGGGCAATGAGCAGTTCTTC. This sequence encodes CASSLQGNEQFF.

The V call is TRBV25-1, the J call TRBJ1-3; a weak D match, TRBD1 (5 bases). Germline V CDR1 and CDR2: MGHDK, SYGVNS. V lost 4 bases to trimming and J lost 7 bases, with 11 bases between them. CDR3 length equals 13 residues. The CDR3 spells CASSGGAINTIYF. DNA of the CDR3: TGTGCCAGCAGTGGCGGGGCGATCAACACCATATATTTT.

The chain joins TRBV6-2 or TRBV6-3 to TRBJ1-3; D is unclear. In germline, CDR1 is MNHEY, CDR2 SVGEGT. CDR3 length equals 17 residues. V lost 0 bases, J lost 0 bases, and 12 bases lay in between. CDR3: CASSYSIETDSGNTIYF. CDR3 bases: TGTGCCAGCAGTTACTCGATCGAAACAGACTCTGGAAACACCATATATTTT.

The V and J genes are TRBV6-2 or TRBV6-3 and TRBJ2-2; 7 positions match TRBD2. The CDR3 is 15 amino acids. Germline V gives CDR1 MNHEY, CDR2 SVGEGT. V lost 5 bases, J lost 6 bases, and 9 bases stayed unmatched. CDR3 residues: CASSMAGDFSGELFF. CDR3 nucleotides: TGTGCCAGCAGTATGGCGGGAGATTTTTCCGGGGAGCTGTTTTTT.

This chain links TRBV5-5 with TRBJ1-2, with D uncertain. The V gene's germline CDR1 is SGHKS and CDR2 YYEKEE (reference sequence). The CDR3 runs 13 residues. Trimming removed 2 bases from V and 4 bases from J, with 9 bases in between. The CDR3 coding sequence is TGTGCCAGCAGCTTCTCCAGAAGCTATGGCTACACCTTC. Its protein is CASSFSRSYGYTF.

This chain links TRBV24-1 with TRBJ2-5; 9 positions agree with TRBD1. CDR1 is KGHDR, CDR2 SFDVKD, per germline. The CDR3 runs to 16 residues. V trimming: 3 bases; J trimming: 5 bases; junction bases outside the gene matches: 9. The CDR3 DNA is TGTGCCACCAGTGATGCTCGGACAGGGGAAAGGGAGACCCAGTACTTC. It codes for CATSDARTGERETQYF.

This chain connects TRBV7-7 to TRBJ2-7; D possibly corresponds to TRBD2 (6 bases). Trimming took 5 bases from V and 2 from J, leaving 10 bases between them. The CDR3 runs 13 residues. Germline V gene data show CDR1 as SSHAT and CDR2 as FNYEAQ (reference sequence). The CDR3 loop reads CASSPGVTYEQYF. CDR3 nucleotides: TGTGCCAGCAGCCCGGGGGTTACCTACGAGCAGTACTTC.

This rearrangement joins TRBV11-2 to TRBJ2-1; a possible D gene is TRBD2 (6 bases). CDR3 length: 11 amino acids. V lost 5 bases and J lost 12, with 11 bases in between. Germline values: CDR1 SGHAT, CDR2 FQNNGV. The CDR3 region is CASSLGGGQFF. The CDR3 region has the DNA TGTGCCAGCAGCCTCGGGGGAGGGCAGTTCTTC.

The chain carries TRBV24-1 and TRBJ2-1; a possible D gene is TRBD2 (6 bases). Germline V CDR1 and CDR2: KGHDR, SFDVKD. The CDR3 totals 15 residues. Trimming took 3 bases from V and 6 from J, leaving 14 bases between them. The CDR3 here is CATSDLGGGPNEQFF. CDR3 bases: TGTGCCACCAGTGATCTGGGGGGAGGTCCCAATGAGCAGTTCTTC.

V and J are TRBV2 and TRBJ1-2; 7 positions agree with TRBD1. The CDR3 is 12 amino acids. Per the germline V gene, CDR1 is SNHLY and CDR2 is FYNNEI. V dropped 5 bases and J dropped 6; count of bases not matched to a gene: 3. CDR3 loop: CASSRDRDGYTF. In DNA, the CDR3 is TGTGCCAGCAGTAGGGACAGAGATGGCTACACCTTC.

This clone has a handful of counts. The genes are TRBV6-5 and TRBJ2-7; 7 positions match TRBD1. Trimming took 5 bases from V and 3 from J; bases not matched to a gene: 10. CDR1 and CDR2 (germline): MNHEY, SVGAGI. The CDR3 has 15 residues. This CDR3 reads CASSKPPGQNYEQYF. Here the CDR3 DNA reads TGTGCCAGCAGTAAGCCCCCGGGACAGAACTACGAGCAGTACTTC.

The chain is built from TRBV6-5 and TRBJ1-2; TRBD1 matches at 8 bases. The CDR3 contains 13 residues. V lost 5 bases to trimming and J lost 3 bases; unmatched junction nucleotides: 2. Germline values: CDR1 MNHEY, CDR2 SVGAGI. The CDR3 DNA is TGTGCCAGCAGTCTACAGGGGGACTATGGCTACACCTTC. Translation gives CASSLQGDYGYTF.

J is TRBJ1-1 and V is TRBV6-2 or TRBV6-3; 8 positions match TRBD1. Trimming took 2 bases from V and 3 from J; bases not matched to a gene: 5. Germline CDR1 is MNHEY and CDR2 is SVGEGT. The CDR3 is 15 residues long. This CDR3 reads CASSYPPTGDTEAFF. CDR3 nucleotides: TGTGCCAGCAGTTACCCGCCGACAGGGGACACTGAAGCTTTCTTT.